Each of the 25 T cell receptor beta chains below was sequenced from the same sample in a study of blood T cell repertoires in COVID-19. Using immunoSEQ multiplex PCR, the repertoire was profiled, and TCRdb retains in-frame clones only, with some absent. The sample lists some 200,000 clones, around 83% occurring once. Source material: peripheral blood. These receptors were obtained from a man in his forties or fifties who had recovered from COVID-19.

This chain links TRBV25-1 with TRBJ2-6; D possibly corresponds to TRBD1 (5 bases). This CDR3 region has 16 residues. Trimming removed 3 bases at V and 4 bases at J, with 13 bases between. Germline V gives CDR1 MGHDK, CDR2 SYGVNS. CDR3 sequence (DNA): TGTGCCAGCAGTGAGGCAGGGCCCCTCGGGGCCAACGTCCTGACTTTC. Translating gives CASSEAGPLGANVLTF.

V gene TRBV4-1 combines with J gene TRBJ2-3; 10 bases line up with TRBD2. The germline V gene encodes CDR1 MGHRA and CDR2 YSYEKL. The CDR3 is 18 amino acids. With V trimmed by 2 bases and J by 5 bases, 13 bases remained unmatched. Here the CDR3 DNA reads TGCGCCAGCAGCCAATGGCTCTTAGGAGCGGGAGGGATAGATACGCAGTATTTT. This encodes CASSQWLLGAGGIDTQYF.

The CDR3 sequence is CAWSGLAGGIDTQYF. CDR3 sequence (DNA): TGTGCCTGGAGCGGACTAGCGGGTGGGATAGATACGCAGTATTTT. This rearrangement joins TRBV30 to TRBJ2-3; the match to TRBD2 covers 11 bases. This CDR3 comprises 15 residues. Germline V gene lookup returns CDR1 GTSNPN and CDR2 SVGIG (reference sequence). The trim removed 3 bases at V and 5 bases at J, leaving 7 bases unmatched. Full variable domain (missing parts from reference TRBV30 and TRBJ2-3): SQTIHQWPATLVQPVGSPLSLECTVEGTSNPNLYWYRQAAGRGLQLLFYSVGIGQISSEVPQNLSASRPQDRQFILSSKKLLLSDSGFYLCAWSGLAGGIDTQYFGPGTRLTVL.

V usage is TRBV18 and J usage is TRBJ2-5; 13 bases fit TRBD2. CDR3 length: 17 amino acids. Germline loops: CDR1 KGHSH, CDR2 LQKENI. The ends lost 4 bases at V and 5 bases at J; junction bases unmatched: 10. As DNA, the CDR3 is TGTGCCAGCTCACTCGGACTAGCGGGAGAACGGTGGGAGACCCAGTACTTC. Protein product: CASSLGLAGERWETQYF.

The gene calls are TRBV30 and TRBJ2-2; D is unresolved. Germline CDR1 GTSNPN, CDR2 SVGIG (reference sequence). V lost 4 bases to trimming and J lost 1 base, with 13 bases between them. The CDR3 is 15 residues long. The CDR3 sequence: CAWKTDNLNTGELFF. The CDR3 coding sequence is TGTGCCTGGAAAACCGACAATTTGAACACCGGGGAGCTGTTTTTT.

In this sample, this clone turned up a few times. The chain combines TRBV10-3 with TRBJ2-5, with 11 positions matching TRBD2. V was clipped by 6 bases and J by 1 base; unmatched bases: 7. CDR1 is ENHRY and CDR2 is SYGVKD in the germline V gene. The CDR3 length is 16 residues. DNA of the CDR3: TGTGCCATCAGCCCGGGAGGGACTAGCGGCCAAGAGACCCAGTACTTC. Translation: CAISPGGTSGQETQYF.

The rearrangement uses TRBV2 and TRBJ2-3; D is unclear. The CDR3 is made up of 15 amino acids. V lost 2 bases to trimming and J lost 0 bases, with 9 bases between them. In germline, CDR1 is SNHLY, CDR2 FYNNEI. The CDR3: CASSEQFLSTDTQYF. The CDR3 nucleotides read TGTGCCAGCAGTGAACAGTTCCTGAGCACAGATACGCAGTATTTT. The full variable domain, in which reference TRBV2 and TRBJ2-3 provide the parts outside the CDR3, is EPEVTQTPSHQVTQMGQEVILRCVPISNHLYFYWYRQILGQKVEFLVSFYNNEISEKSEIFDDQFSVERPDGSNFTLKIRSTKLEDSAMYFCASSEQFLSTDTQYFGPGTRLTVL.

The chain uses TRBV28 and TRBJ2-7; D might be TRBD2 (6 bases). V lost 1 base and J 1 base, leaving 17 bases between the germline ends. Germline values: CDR1 MDHEN, CDR2 SYDVKM. The CDR3 runs to 17 residues. The CDR3 nucleotides read TGTGCCAGCAGTTTATCTGGGCTAGCGTTGAGATCCTACGAGCAGTACTTC. Translated, it gives CASSLSGLALRSYEQYF. The complete variable domain, with remaining parts taken from reference TRBV28 and TRBJ2-7, reads DVKVTQSSRYLVKRTGEKVFLECVQDMDHENMFWYRQDPGLGLRLIYFSYDVKMKEKGDIPEGYSVSREKKERFSLILESASTNQTSMYLCASSLSGLALRSYEQYFGPGTRLTVT.

In this sample, this clone turned up a few times. The chain employs TRBV5-1 and TRBJ1-4, with D unresolved. The CDR3 is 14 amino acids. V was clipped by 0 bases and J by 7 bases, with 10 bases between them. CDR1 is SGHRS and CDR2 is YFSETQ in the germline V gene. The CDR3 nucleotides read TGCGCCAGCAGCTTGGGTATTCTTCGTGAAAAACTGTTTTTT. It is translated as CASSLGILREKLFF. The variable domain in full, with the rest retrieved from reference TRBV5-1 and TRBJ1-4, is KAGVTQTPRYLIKTRGQQVTLSCSPISGHRSVSWYQQTPGQGLQFLFEYFSETQRNKGNFPGRFSGRQFSNSRSEMNVSTLELGDSALYLCASSLGILREKLFFGSGTQLSVL.

The J gene is TRBJ2-3, the V gene TRBV6-5, with D perhaps TRBD1 (6 bases). CDR3 length equals 12 residues. Germline values: CDR1 MNHEY, CDR2 SVGAGI. V lost 4 bases and J lost 7, with 9 bases in between. In nucleotides, the CDR3 is TGTGCCAGCAGTTCCGGGGACAATACGCAGTATTTT. Translating gives CASSSGDNTQYF.

In the case of this clone: Other DNA sequences in this sample translate to the same CDR3. As DNA, the CDR3 is TGTGCCAGCAGTTACTCAGGGGGAACTAATGAAAAACTGTTTTTT. Translating gives CASSYSGGTNEKLFF. The gene calls are TRBV6-6 and TRBJ1-4, with D possibly matching TRBD1 (6 bases). This CDR3 is 15 amino acids long. Deletions cut 0 bases from V and 1 base from J, with 6 bases between. Germline CDR1 reads MNHNY; CDR2 reads SVGAGI (reference sequence).

The chain combines TRBV6-1 with TRBJ1-2, with D maybe TRBD1 (5 bases). The length of the CDR3 is 15 residues. The V gene's germline CDR1 is MNHNS and CDR2 SASEGT. The ends were cut back, 10 bases at V and 5 bases at J, with 23 bases in the middle. DNA of the CDR3: TGTGCCACCAGGGAAGGTGACAGCCCGCTGTATGGCTACACCTTC. Its protein product is CATREGDSPLYGYTF.

The chain uses TRBV7-8 and TRBJ1-1; weak D call: TRBD1 (5 bases). Trimming took 1 base from V and 4 from J, leaving 13 bases between them. This CDR3 spans 15 amino acids. Germline values: CDR1 SGHVS, CDR2 FQNEAQ. CDR3 loop: CASSLVVGGITEAFF. Written as DNA, the CDR3 is TGTGCCAGCAGCTTAGTGGTCGGGGGTATCACTGAAGCTTTCTTT.

V gene TRBV28 combines with J gene TRBJ1-2, with 9 positions matching TRBD1. The germline CDR1 and CDR2 sequences are MDHEN and SYDVKM. This CDR3 region has 14 residues. V was clipped by 5 bases and J by 3 bases; unmatched bases: 4. DNA of the CDR3: TGTGCCAGCAGTACCTACAGGGGGCACTATGGCTACACCTTC. Protein product: CASSTYRGHYGYTF.

The V call is TRBV13, the J call TRBJ2-3; 16 bases line up with TRBD2. The CDR3 covers 15 residues. The germline V gene has CDR1 PRHDT and CDR2 FYEKMQ (reference sequence). After removal of 6 bases from V and 6 bases from J, the junction contained 3 bases not matched to a gene. This CDR3 is CASRPGLAGGDTQYF. The CDR3 coding sequence is TGTGCCAGCAGACCGGGACTAGCGGGGGGGGATACGCAGTATTTT.

This clone was counted once. The J gene is TRBJ2-5, the V gene TRBV14; D is unresolved. Trimming took 0 bases from V and 5 from J, leaving 7 bases between them. This CDR3 spans 13 amino acids. Germline CDR1 SGHDN, CDR2 FVKESK. CDR3 sequence (DNA): TGTGCCAGCAGCCAAGATGTCGAGGAGACCCAGTACTTC. Translated, it gives CASSQDVEETQYF. Full variable domain (outside the CDR3, taken from reference TRBV14 and TRBJ2-5): EAGVTQFPSHSVIEKGQTVTLRCDPISGHDNLYWYRRVMGKEIKFLLHFVKESKQDESGMPNNRFLAERTGGTYSTLKVQPAELEDSGVYFCASSQDVEETQYFGPGTRLLVL.

This chain connects TRBV27 to TRBJ2-7; TRBD1 matches 10 bases. This CDR3 is 13 amino acids long. After removal of 6 bases from V and 2 bases from J, the junction contained 1 base not matched to a gene. From germline, CDR1 is MNHEY and CDR2 SMNVEV (reference sequence). CDR3 DNA: TGTGCCAGCAGAGGACAGGGGGCCTACGAGCAGTACTTC. It translates to CASRGQGAYEQYF.

The chain recombines TRBV29-1 with TRBJ2-2; 7 nucleotides align to TRBD1. V shed 3 bases and J 4 bases; nucleotides not matched to a gene: 8. The CDR3 spans 15 residues. CDR1 and CDR2 from the germline V gene are SQVTM and ANQGSEA. The CDR3 region has the DNA TGCAGCGTTGAGGTGTGGGACAGCGGCACCGGGGAGCTGTTTTTT. Its translation is CSVEVWDSGTGELFF.

This clone was counted only a few times. V and J are TRBV4-2 and TRBJ2-1; 10 positions match TRBD2. With 0 bases clipped from V and 8 bases from J, the junction kept 7 bases outside the gene matches. The CDR3 runs to 16 residues. Germline V gives CDR1 LGHNA, CDR2 YNFKEQ. This chain's CDR3 is CASSQDRASGSDEQFF. The DNA of the CDR3 is TGTGCCAGCAGCCAAGATCGGGCTAGCGGGAGTGATGAGCAGTTCTTC.

The chain couples TRBV6-7 to TRBJ2-1; 8 positions agree with TRBD1. TRBV6-7 qualifies as an ORF whose function is uncertain. The CDR3 runs 20 residues. Trimming took 2 bases from V and 0 from J; bases not matched to a gene: 15. The CDR3 DNA follows: TGTGCCAGCAGTTACATAGTCAGGGGGCGCCCGACGAGCTCCTACAATGAGCAGTTCTTC. Translation gives CASSYIVRGRPTSSYNEQFF.

The chain employs TRBV5-1 and TRBJ2-3, with 10 bases matching TRBD2. Germline assignment: CDR1 SGHRS and CDR2 YFSETQ. V was clipped by 0 bases and J by 6 bases; unmatched bases: 4. This CDR3 region has 15 residues. The DNA of the CDR3 is TGCGCCAGCAGCTTGGGTAGCGGGAGGTACGATACGCAGTATTTT. The encoded protein is CASSLGSGRYDTQYF.

The V and J genes are TRBV18 and TRBJ2-3; possible D gene TRBD2, 6 bases. Trimming removed 6 bases at V and 3 bases at J, with 19 bases between. The CDR3 is made up of 16 amino acids. In germline, CDR1 is KGHSH, CDR2 LQKENI. The CDR3 coding sequence is TGTGCCAGCTCCCGGACTTCGGGGGAAGCGACAGATACGCAGTATTTT. Residues: CASSRTSGEATDTQYF.

The V call is TRBV5-1, the J call TRBJ2-7; the match to TRBD2 covers 9 bases. After removal of 0 bases from V and 3 bases from J, the junction contained 7 bases not matched to a gene. Germline CDR1 reads SGHRS; CDR2 reads YFSETQ. This CDR3 is built from 16 residues. Here the CDR3 reads CASSLALAGSGYEQYF. Here the CDR3 DNA reads TGCGCCAGCAGCTTGGCTCTAGCGGGGTCGGGCTACGAGCAGTACTTC.

This clone was picked up a small number of times. The chain employs TRBV6-6 and TRBJ2-7, with D unresolved. Deletions cut 7 bases from V and 3 bases from J, with 13 bases between. The CDR3 length is 13 residues. Germline lookup yields CDR1 MNHNY and CDR2 SVGAGI (reference sequence). The CDR3, as DNA: TGTGCCAGCAACCTGGGCGAAAACTACGAGCAGTACTTC. Translation: CASNLGENYEQYF.

The genes are TRBV6-5 and TRBJ2-3; TRBD2 matches 8 bases. Germline CDR1 reads MNHEY; CDR2 reads SVGAGI. The CDR3 has 16 amino acids. Trimming took 1 base from V and 4 from J; bases not matched to a gene: 7. DNA of the CDR3: TGTGCCAGCAGTTACTTAGGGACTAGTATAGCAGATACGCAGTATTTT. Encoded protein: CASSYLGTSIADTQYF.